Below, 8 T cell receptor beta chains from the same sample are listed, as sequenced in a study of human T cells and chemical hapten exposure. TCRdb re-derived calls from the RACE reads in MiXCR, one entry per CDR3 protein. Among under 200,000 distinct CDR3 sequences, about a quarter were seen once, and the ten largest hold 2.1%. As for time point: patch test 3, about 24 weeks after DPC sensitization. Indicated treatment: therapeutic diphenylcyclopropenone sensitization with weekly scalp DPC. The sample consisted of whole blood, taken in connection with sensitization to the hapten diphenylcyclopropenone (DPC). Receptors were obtained from a woman aged 18-29 years with alopecia areata. Some clones in this sample may be carry-over from other donors' samples.

This clonotype came up a few times. This chain joins TRBV30 and TRBJ1-1; the D is unclear. Germline CDR1 reads GTSNPN; CDR2 reads SVGIG (reference sequence). Trimming pared 1 base from V and 6 bases from J, leaving 15 bases between. CDR3 length equals 14 residues. The CDR3 region is CAWSDPEGGAEAFF. In DNA form, the CDR3 reads TGTGCCTGGAGTGACCCGGAGGGCGGGGCTGAAGCTTTCTTT.

This clonotype was observed a few times. This chain links TRBV9 with TRBJ2-7; D gene ambiguous. This CDR3 comprises 15 residues. V was shortened by 4 bases and J by 1 base, with 15 bases between the two germline ends. The germline gives CDR1 SGDLS, CDR2 YYNGEE. The CDR3 loop reads CASSPRTDTSYEQYF. The DNA of the CDR3 is TGTGCCAGCAGCCCTCGGACGGATACTTCCTACGAGCAGTACTTC.

This chain connects TRBV25-1 to TRBJ1-2; D unclear. Between the trimmed V and J ends, which lost 6 bases and 2 bases, there was a span of 16 bases. The CDR3 is 15 residues long. Germline lookup yields CDR1 MGHDK and CDR2 SYGVNS. The CDR3 spells CASSPLGTVNYGYTF. In DNA, the CDR3 is TGTGCCAGCAGCCCCCTGGGAACAGTAAACTATGGCTACACCTTC.

This clonotype has a handful of counts. The chain couples TRBV20-1 to TRBJ1-1, with TRBD1 identical over 8 bases. The germline CDR1 and CDR2 sequences are DFQATT and SNEGSKA (reference sequence). V was clipped by 3 bases and J by 1 base; unmatched bases: 13. The CDR3 is 17 amino acids. The CDR3 coding sequence is TGCAGTGCTAGTCTCCCGACAGGGGCCTTCGGGAACACTGAAGCTTTCTTT. Translating gives CSASLPTGAFGNTEAFF.

The chain has TRBV7-2 and TRBJ2-7, with D perhaps assigned TRBD1 or TRBD2 (5 bases each). The germline CDR1 and CDR2 sequences are SGHTA and FQGNSA. The V and J ends lost 1 base and 3 bases respectively, with 13 bases between them. The CDR3 is 15 amino acids. As DNA, the CDR3 is TGTGCCAGCAGCTTAGACCGGGGCCGAAACTACGAGCAGTACTTC. Translating it yields CASSLDRGRNYEQYF.

By share, this clonotype counts as medium-sized (0.01 to 0.1%). The gene calls are TRBV6-2 or TRBV6-3 and TRBJ2-6; D possibly corresponds to TRBD1 (6 bases). Trimming left V 2 bases short and J 1 base short, with 6 bases between. The CDR3 totals 15 residues. Germline-derived CDR1 and CDR2 are MNHEY and SVGEGT. In DNA, the CDR3 is TGTGCCAGCAGTTACAGGGGGTCTGGGGCCAACGTCCTGACTTTC. Residues: CASSYRGSGANVLTF.

In DNA form, the CDR3 reads TGCAGTGCTGGGGCTCTCAGCTCTGGAAACACCATATATTTT. Protein product: CSAGALSSGNTIYF. The J gene is TRBJ1-3, the V gene TRBV20-1, with D perhaps TRBD1 (5 bases). Germline CDR1 DFQATT, CDR2 SNEGSKA (reference sequence). V gave up 5 bases and J gave up 0 bases, with 11 bases separating them. This CDR3 has 14 amino acids.

V gene TRBV5-1 combines with J gene TRBJ1-6; unclear D gene. Trimming removed 4 bases at V and 3 bases at J, with 8 bases between. CDR1 SGHRS and CDR2 YFSETQ come from the germline V gene. This CDR3 comprises 14 residues. In DNA form, the CDR3 reads TGCGCCAGCAGCCTTGACGGCTATAATTCACCCCTCCACTTT. Protein sequence: CASSLDGYNSPLHF.